This section outlines one T cell receptor beta chain sequence together with its context. This clone was detected only a few times. Its antigen specificity is not known. No base-level quality is on record; no much larger clone is a single base apart. These data belong to a study of blood T cell repertoires in COVID-19 (dated by TCRdb to about 2020). Looking at the study overall: Samples covering the acute and convalescent phases of COVID-19 were provided by collaborators in the United States, Italy and Spain. The repertoires were made available in a free public database intended to serve as a resource for research on the immune response to SARS-CoV-2. The prospective study material was composed of cDNA or gDNA derived from T cells, B-cell-depleted T cells, or PBMCs. Samples came from the ongoing ImmuneRACE study (first 160 participants) plus 1,254 subjects from 6 global collaborators. Nearly every sample came with metadata listing a de-identified subject ID, COVID-19 status, age in years and sex. HLA class I and class II types, where available, came from metadata supplied by the sample provider rather than from assay-based typing. The dataset comprised deeply sampled blood TCRbeta repertoires from subjects exposed to, actively infected with, or recovered from COVID-19. What the study reported, not specific to this receptor: The quantity of clinical and demographic metadata differed by source and by participant and was supplied without curation.

TCRbeta CDR3 regions were amplified from genomic DNA using the immunoSEQ Assay, a bias-controlled multiplex PCR. Turning to the authors' computational methods: The number of nucleated cells in each sample was estimated from the amplification of reference gene primers within the assay. To quantify the absolute abundance of each unique TCRbeta CDR3 rearrangement, sequence reads were collapsed and filtered. For each sample, productive Simpson clonality was calculated as the square root of Simpson's diversity index over productive rearrangements. TCRdb took this table from immuneACCESS and kept in-frame rearrangements with V and J called. Such tables lack part of the clones; where checked against another copy, unresolved V genes explain under half of the gap, and the rest is unexplained. The V and J calls and the clone size are those of that table, but D and trimming were determined from the DNA. Counted in this sample were 250,000 to 300,000 clones; roughly 90% of them appeared once. Clones ranked in the top ten supply about an eighth of the sample.

The CDR3 numbers 15 residues from cysteine through phenylalanine. Just the 45-base CDR3 DNA is kept, in frame starting at base 1. CDR1 and CDR2 were assigned from the germline V gene as MNHEY and SVGAGI. Trimming at the junction amounts to 8 bases on V and 4 bases on J, and the germline ends lie 19 bases apart. At one collaborating source in Seattle, patients were enrolled during active infection and were followed longitudinally through the course of disease. Each collaborating institution followed its own protocols to collect whole blood in K2EDTA tubes. Collaborator samples were shipped for TCRbeta analysis as frozen whole blood, isolated PBMCs, or DNA extracted from either sample type.

The sequence was collected from a woman aged 25 to 39 with COVID-19, enrolled during active disease. Sequenced sample: peripheral blood. Recombination joined TRBV6-5 with TRBJ2-3, with a tentative D gene TRBD2 over 6 matching bases. The DNA sequence is given as TGTGCCAGCGGGACTCCAAACCTTTGGGCAGATACGCAGTATTTT. Its translation is CASGTPNLWADTQYF.